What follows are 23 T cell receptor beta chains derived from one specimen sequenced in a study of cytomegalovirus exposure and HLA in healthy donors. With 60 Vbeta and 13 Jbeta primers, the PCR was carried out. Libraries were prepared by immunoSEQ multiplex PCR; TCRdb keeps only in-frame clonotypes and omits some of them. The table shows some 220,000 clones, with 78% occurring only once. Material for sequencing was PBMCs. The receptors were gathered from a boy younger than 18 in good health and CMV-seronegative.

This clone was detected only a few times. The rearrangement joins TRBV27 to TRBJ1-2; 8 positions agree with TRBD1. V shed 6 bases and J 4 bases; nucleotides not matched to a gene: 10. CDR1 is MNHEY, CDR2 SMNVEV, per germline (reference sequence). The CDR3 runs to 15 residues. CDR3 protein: CASRLRRQGRYGYTF. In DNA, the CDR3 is TGTGCCAGCAGACTTCGGAGACAGGGGCGCTATGGCTACACCTTC.

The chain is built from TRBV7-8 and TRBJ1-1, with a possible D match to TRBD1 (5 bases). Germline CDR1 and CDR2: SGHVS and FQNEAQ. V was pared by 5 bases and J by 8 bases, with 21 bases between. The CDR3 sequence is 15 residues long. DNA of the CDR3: TGTGCCAGCAGCCCCCTCACAGGAGGGTTGGCCGAAGCTTTCTTT. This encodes CASSPLTGGLAEAFF.

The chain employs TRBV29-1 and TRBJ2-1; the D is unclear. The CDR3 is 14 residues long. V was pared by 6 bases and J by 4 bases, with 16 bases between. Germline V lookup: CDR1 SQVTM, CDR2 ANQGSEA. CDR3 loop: CSVLGESGYNEQFF. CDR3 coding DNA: TGCAGCGTCCTAGGCGAGAGTGGATACAATGAGCAGTTCTTC.

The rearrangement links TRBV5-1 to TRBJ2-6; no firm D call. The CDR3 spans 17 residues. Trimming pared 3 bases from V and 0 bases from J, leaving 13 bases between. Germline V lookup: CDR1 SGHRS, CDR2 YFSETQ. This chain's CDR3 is CASSSVAQFSGANVLTF. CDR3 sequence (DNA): TGCGCCAGCAGCTCGGTGGCACAGTTCTCTGGGGCCAACGTCCTGACTTTC.

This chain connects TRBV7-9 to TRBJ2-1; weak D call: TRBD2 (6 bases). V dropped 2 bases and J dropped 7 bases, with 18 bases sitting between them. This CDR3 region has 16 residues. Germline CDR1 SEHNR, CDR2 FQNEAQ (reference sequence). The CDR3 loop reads CASSLLEGPILNEQFF. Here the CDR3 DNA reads TGTGCCAGCAGCTTATTGGAGGGCCCGATATTAAATGAGCAGTTCTTC.

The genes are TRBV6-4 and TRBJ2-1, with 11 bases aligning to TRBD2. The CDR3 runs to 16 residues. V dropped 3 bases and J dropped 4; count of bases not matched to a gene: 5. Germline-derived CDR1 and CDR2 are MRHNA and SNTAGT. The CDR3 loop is CASSESGLADYNEQFF. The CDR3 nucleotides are TGTGCCAGCAGTGAATCGGGACTAGCGGATTACAATGAGCAGTTCTTC.

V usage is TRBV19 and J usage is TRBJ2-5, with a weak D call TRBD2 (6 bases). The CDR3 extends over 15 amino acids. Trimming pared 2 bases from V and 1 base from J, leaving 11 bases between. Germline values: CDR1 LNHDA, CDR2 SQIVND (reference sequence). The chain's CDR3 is CASSINRRGQETQYF. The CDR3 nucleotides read TGTGCCAGTAGTATAAACAGGAGGGGCCAAGAGACCCAGTACTTC.

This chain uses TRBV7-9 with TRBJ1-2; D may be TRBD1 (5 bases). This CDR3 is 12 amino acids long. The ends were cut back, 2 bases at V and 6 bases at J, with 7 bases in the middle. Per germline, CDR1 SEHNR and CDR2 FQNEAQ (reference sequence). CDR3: CASSLSGNGYTF. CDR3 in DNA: TGTGCCAGCAGCTTATCAGGGAATGGCTACACCTTC.

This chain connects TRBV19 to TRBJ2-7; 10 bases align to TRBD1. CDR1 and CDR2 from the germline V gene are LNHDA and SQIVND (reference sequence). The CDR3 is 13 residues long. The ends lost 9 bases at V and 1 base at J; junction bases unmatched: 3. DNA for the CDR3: TGTGCCAGCCGGGACAGGGGTTCCTACGAGCAGTACTTC. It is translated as CASRDRGSYEQYF.

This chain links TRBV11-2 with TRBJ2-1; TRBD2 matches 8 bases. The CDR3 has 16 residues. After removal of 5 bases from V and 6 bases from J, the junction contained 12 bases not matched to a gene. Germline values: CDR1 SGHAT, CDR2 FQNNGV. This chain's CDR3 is CASSKQREKGPNEQFF. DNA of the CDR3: TGTGCCAGCAGCAAACAGCGGGAGAAGGGTCCCAATGAGCAGTTCTTC.

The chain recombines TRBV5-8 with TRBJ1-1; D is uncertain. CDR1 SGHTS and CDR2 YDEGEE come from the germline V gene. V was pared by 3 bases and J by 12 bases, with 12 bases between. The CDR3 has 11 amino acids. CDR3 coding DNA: TGTGCCAGCAGCTCAAGAATTGAGCCTTTCTTT. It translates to CASSSRIEPFF.

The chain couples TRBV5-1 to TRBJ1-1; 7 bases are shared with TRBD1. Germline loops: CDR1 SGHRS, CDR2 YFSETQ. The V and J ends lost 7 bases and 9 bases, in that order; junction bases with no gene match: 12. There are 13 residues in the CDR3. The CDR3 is CASRRTTGVKAFF. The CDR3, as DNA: TGCGCCAGCCGCCGTACTACAGGGGTTAAAGCTTTCTTT. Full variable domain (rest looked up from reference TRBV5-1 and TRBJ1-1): KAGVTQTPRYLIKTRGQQVTLSCSPISGHRSVSWYQQTPGQGLQFLFEYFSETQRNKGNFPGRFSGRQFSNSRSEMNVSTLELGDSALYLCASRRTTGVKAFFGQGTRLTVV.

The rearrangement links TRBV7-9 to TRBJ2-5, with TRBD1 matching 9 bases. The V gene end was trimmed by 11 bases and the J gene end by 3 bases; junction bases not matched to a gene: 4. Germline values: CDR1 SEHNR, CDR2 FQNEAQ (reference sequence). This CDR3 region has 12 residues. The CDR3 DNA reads TGTGCCGGACAGGGGTCAGAAGAGACCCAGTACTTC. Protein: CAGQGSEETQYF. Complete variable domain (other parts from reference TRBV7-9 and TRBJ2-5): DTGVSQNPRHKITKRGQNVTFRCDPISEHNRLYWYRQTLGQGPEFLTYFQNEAQLEKSRLLSDRFSAERPKGSFSTLEIQRTEQGDSAMYLCAGQGSEETQYFGPGTRLLVL.

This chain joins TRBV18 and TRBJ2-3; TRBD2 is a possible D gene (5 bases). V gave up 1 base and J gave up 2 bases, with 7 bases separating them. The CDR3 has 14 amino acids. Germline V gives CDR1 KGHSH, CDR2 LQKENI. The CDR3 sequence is CASSPLGNTDTQYF. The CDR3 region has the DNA TGTGCCAGCTCACCACTCGGGAACACAGATACGCAGTATTTT.

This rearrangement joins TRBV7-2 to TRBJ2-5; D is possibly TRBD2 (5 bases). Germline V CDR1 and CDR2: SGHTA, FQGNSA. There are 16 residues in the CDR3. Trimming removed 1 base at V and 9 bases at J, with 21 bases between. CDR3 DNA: TGTGCCAGCAGCTTAGAAGCCGAGCCCGCGGGCGGGTCCCAGTACTTC. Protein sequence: CASSLEAEPAGGSQYF.

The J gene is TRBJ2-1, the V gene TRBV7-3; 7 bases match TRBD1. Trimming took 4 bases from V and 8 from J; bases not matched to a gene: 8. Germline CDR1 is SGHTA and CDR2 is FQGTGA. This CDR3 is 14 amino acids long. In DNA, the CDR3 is TGTGCCAGCAGCTGGAGCCGGGACAGCGATGAGCAGTTCTTC. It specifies CASSWSRDSDEQFF.

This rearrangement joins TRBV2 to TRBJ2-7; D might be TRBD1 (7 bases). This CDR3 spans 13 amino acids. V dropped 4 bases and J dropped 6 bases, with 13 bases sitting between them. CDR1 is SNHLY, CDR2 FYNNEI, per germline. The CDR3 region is CASSVDREAEQYF. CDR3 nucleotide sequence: TGTGCCAGCAGTGTCGACAGGGAGGCCGAGCAGTACTTC. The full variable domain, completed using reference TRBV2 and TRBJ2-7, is EPEVTQTPSHQVTQMGQEVILRCVPISNHLYFYWYRQILGQKVEFLVSFYNNEISEKSEIFDDQFSVERPDGSNFTLKIRSTKLEDSAMYFCASSVDREAEQYFGPGTRLTVT.

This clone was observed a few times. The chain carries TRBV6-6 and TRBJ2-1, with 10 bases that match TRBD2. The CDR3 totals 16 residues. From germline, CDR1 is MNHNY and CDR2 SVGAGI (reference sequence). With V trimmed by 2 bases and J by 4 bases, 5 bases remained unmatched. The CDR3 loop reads CASSYPALAGYNEQFF. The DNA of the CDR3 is TGTGCCAGCAGTTACCCGGCACTAGCGGGGTACAATGAGCAGTTCTTC.

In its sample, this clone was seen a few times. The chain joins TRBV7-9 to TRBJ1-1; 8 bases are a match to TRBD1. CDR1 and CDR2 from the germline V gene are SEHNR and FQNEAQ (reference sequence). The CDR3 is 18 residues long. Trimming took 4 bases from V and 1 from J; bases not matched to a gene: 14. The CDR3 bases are TGTGCCAGCAGCTCGAAAAGACAGGGGACCCGGAAGAACACTGAAGCTTTCTTT. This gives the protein CASSSKRQGTRKNTEAFF.

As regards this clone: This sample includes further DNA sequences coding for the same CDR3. CDR3 residues: CASSEGGTGELFF. The DNA for the CDR3 is TGTGCCAGCAGTGAGGGGGGTACCGGGGAGCTGTTTTTT. This chain uses TRBV25-1 with TRBJ2-2; TRBD2 might be the D (6 bases). Germline V CDR1 and CDR2: MGHDK, SYGVNS. The CDR3 runs 13 residues. V dropped 3 bases and J dropped 5 bases, with 7 bases sitting between them.

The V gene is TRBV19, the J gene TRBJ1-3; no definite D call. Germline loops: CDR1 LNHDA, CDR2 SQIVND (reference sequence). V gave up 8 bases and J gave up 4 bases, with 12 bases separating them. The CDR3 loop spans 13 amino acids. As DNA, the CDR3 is TGTGCCAGTTGGGCGTTCATAGGAAACACCATATATTTT. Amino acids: CASWAFIGNTIYF.

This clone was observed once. CDR3 amino acids: CATTQSNRFTDTQYF. In DNA, the CDR3 is TGTGCCACCACCCAGTCCAACCGCTTCACAGATACGCAGTATTTT. The V call is TRBV27, the J call TRBJ2-3, with no clear D. Germline CDR1 is MNHEY and CDR2 is SMNVEV (reference sequence). There are 15 residues in the CDR3. The V gene lost 10 bases and the J gene lost 2 bases, with 19 bases spanning the gap.

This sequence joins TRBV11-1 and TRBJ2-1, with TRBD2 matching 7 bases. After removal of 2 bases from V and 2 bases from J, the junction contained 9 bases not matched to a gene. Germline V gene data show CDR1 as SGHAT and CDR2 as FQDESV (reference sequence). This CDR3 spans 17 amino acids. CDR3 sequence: CASSLKAGEAAYNEQFF. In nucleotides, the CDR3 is TGTGCCAGCAGCTTAAAGGCGGGGGAGGCCGCCTACAATGAGCAGTTCTTC.